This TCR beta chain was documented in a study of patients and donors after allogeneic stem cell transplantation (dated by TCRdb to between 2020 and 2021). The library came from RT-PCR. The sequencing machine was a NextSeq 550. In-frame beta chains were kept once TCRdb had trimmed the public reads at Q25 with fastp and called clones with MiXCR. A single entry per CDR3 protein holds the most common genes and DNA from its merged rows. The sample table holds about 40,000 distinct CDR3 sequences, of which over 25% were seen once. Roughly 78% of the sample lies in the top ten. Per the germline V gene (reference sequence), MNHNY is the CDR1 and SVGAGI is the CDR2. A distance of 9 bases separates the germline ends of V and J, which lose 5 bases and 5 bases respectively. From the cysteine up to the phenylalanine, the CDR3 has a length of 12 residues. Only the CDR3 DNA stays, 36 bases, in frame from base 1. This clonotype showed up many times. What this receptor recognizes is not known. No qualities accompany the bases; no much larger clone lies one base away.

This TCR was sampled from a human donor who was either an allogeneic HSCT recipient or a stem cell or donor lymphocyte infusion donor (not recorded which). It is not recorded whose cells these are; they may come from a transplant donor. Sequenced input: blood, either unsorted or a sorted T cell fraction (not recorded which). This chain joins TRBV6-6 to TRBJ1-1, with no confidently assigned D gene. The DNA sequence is TGTGCCAGCAGTGAGGGTTGGACTGAAGCTTTCTTT. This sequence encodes CASSEGWTEAFF.